The 3 T cell receptor beta chains below all came from one sample that was sequenced in a study of OX40 agonist ivuxolimab in advanced cancers. Receptors were amplified or captured by the immunoSEQ multiplex PCR assay. TCRdb carries this immuneACCESS record with in-frame sequences only. Its versions omit some clonotypes, under half of them owing to an unresolved V gene in the studies checked, with the rest unexplained. The sample includes fewer than 35,000 clones, with about nine tenths observed a single time. The ten largest clones add up to approximately 22% of the sample. Material: CD4+ or CD8+ T cells sorted from blood, obtained in a trial of the OX40 agonist ivuxolimab. All receptors derive from an adult with an advanced solid tumor such as melanoma, head and neck, liver or kidney cancer.

The rearrangement uses TRBV15 and TRBJ2-7; the match to TRBD1 covers 8 bases. Germline CDR1 LNHNV, CDR2 YYDKDF (reference sequence). J lost 4 bases, V lost 5 bases, and 10 bases had no gene match. The CDR3 totals 15 residues. Here the CDR3 reads CATSHLQGAGYEQYF. CDR3 nucleotides: TGTGCCACCAGCCACCTTCAGGGGGCAGGTTACGAGCAGTACTTC.

The genes are TRBV6-5 and TRBJ1-5, with D possibly TRBD1 on 6 matching bases. Trimming pared 5 bases from V and 5 bases from J, leaving 7 bases between. The CDR3 runs 12 residues. In germline, CDR1 is MNHEY, CDR2 SVGAGI. CDR3 protein: CASSNRDQPQHF. CDR3 nucleotide sequence: TGTGCCAGCAGTAACAGGGATCAGCCCCAGCATTTT.

The chain is built from TRBV2 and TRBJ2-6; 11 bases line up with TRBD1. V was pared by 7 bases and J by 1 base, with 3 bases of the junction left unmatched. The CDR3 sequence is 16 residues long. Per germline, CDR1 SNHLY and CDR2 FYNNEI. The CDR3 DNA reads TGTGCCAGCATCGGGACAGGGGGGTCTGGGGCCAACGTCCTGACTTTC. This translates into CASIGTGGSGANVLTF.